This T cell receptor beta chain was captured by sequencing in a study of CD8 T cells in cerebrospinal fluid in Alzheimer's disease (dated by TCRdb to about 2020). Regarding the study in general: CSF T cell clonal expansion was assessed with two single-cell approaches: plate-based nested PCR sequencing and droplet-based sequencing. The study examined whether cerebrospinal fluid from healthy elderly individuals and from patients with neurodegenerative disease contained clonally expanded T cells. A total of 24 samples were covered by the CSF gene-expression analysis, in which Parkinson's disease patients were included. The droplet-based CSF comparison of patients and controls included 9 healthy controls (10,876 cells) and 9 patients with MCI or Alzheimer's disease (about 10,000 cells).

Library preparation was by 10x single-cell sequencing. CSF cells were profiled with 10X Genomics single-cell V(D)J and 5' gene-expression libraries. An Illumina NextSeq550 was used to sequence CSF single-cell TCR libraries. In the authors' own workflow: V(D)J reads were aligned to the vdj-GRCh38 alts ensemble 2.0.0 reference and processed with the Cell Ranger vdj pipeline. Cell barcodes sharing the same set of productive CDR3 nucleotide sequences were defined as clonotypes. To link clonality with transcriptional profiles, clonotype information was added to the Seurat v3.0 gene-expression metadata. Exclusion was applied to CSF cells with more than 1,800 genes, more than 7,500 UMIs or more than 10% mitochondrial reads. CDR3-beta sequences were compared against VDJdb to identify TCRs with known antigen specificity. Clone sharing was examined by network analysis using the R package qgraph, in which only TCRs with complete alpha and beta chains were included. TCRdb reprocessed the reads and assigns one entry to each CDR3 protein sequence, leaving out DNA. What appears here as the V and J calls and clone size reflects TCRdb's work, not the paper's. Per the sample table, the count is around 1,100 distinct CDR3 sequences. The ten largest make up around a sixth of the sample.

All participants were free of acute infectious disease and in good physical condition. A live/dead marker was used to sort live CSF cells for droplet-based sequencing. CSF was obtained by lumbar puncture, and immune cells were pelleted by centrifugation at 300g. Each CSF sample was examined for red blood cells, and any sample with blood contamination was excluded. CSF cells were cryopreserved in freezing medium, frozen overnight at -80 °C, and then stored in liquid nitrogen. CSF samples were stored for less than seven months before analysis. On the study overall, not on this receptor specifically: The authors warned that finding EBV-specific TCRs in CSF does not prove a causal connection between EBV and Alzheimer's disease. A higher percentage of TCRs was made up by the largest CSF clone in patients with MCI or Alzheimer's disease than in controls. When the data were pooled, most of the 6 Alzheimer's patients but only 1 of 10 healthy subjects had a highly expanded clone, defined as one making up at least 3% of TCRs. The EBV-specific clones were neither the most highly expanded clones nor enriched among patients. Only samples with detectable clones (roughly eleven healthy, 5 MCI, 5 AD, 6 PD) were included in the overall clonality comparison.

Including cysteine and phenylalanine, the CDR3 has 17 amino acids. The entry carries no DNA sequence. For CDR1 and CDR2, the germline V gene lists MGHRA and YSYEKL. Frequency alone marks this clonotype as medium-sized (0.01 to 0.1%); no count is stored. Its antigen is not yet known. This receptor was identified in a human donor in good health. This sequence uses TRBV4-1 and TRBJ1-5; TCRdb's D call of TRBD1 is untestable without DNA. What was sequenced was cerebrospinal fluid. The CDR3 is CASSARFREYSNQPQHF.